The TCR beta chain described here comes from a study of metastatic and nonmetastatic thyroid tumors (TCRdb year 2020). About the full investigation: For patients with malignant and with benign thyroid disease, the researchers compared repertoires between peripheral blood samples and tumor or nodule tissue samples. What the authors observed across the whole study: In both blood and tumor samples, TCR beta diversity was reported to be significantly higher in malignant tumors than in benign nodules.

Before undergoing thyroid surgery, none of the patients had been given any kind of treatment. The study retrospectively analysed patient clinical samples collected from the early 2010s to the late 2010s using T-cell receptor beta sequencing. Library preparation used PCR. The instrument given in TCRdb is Illumina HiSeq 4000. High-throughput sequencing was used to profile the TCR beta-chain CDR3 region of each patient. The original methods were these. A classifier to discriminate distant-metastatic papillary thyroid cancer patients was built from CDR3 differences across clinicopathological groups. The Shannon index was used to assess repertoire diversity, and the Morisita-Horn index was used to assess tumor-blood repertoire similarity. Using fastp at Q25 and MiXCR, TCRdb reprocessed the public reads and kept productive beta chains. It is TCRdb's table, rather than the study itself, that gives the V and J calls and clone size. The sample contains about 40,000 clones, roughly 12% of them found a single time. The ten most abundant clones make up over 7.5% of the sample.

For this clone: Its antigen specificity is not known. Base qualities are not at hand, and no much larger clone is one base apart.

Deletion took 0 bases off V and 3 bases off J, with a span of 12 bases between the germline ends. The germline V gene gives CDR1 as MNHEY and CDR2 as SVGEGT. The CDR3 measures 17 amino acids from cysteine to phenylalanine. CDR3 DNA only is kept here, 51 bases in frame from base 1. Sequencing was done on a sample of blood. This sequence originates from a female donor with papillary thyroid cancer or a benign thyroid nodule (not recorded which). Some clones in this sample may be carry-over from other donors' samples. The chain is assembled from TRBV6-2 or TRBV6-3 and TRBJ1-6; TRBD1 is a weak D gene call, 6 bases matching. For the CDR3, the sequence is CASSYSEGGFYNSPLHF. The bases are TGTGCCAGCAGTTACTCGGAGGGGGGATTCTATAATTCACCCCTCCACTTT.